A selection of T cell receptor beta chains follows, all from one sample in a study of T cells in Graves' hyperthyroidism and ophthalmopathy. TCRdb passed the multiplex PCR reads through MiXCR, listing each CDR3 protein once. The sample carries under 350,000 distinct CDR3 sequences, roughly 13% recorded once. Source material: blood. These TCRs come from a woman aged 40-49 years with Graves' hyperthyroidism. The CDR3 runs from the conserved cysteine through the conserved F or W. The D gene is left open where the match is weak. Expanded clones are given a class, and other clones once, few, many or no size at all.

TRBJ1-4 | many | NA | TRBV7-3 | CASSLLKQGDNEKLFF | TGTGCCAGCAGCTTACTCAAACAGGGAGATAATGAAAAACTGTTTTTT
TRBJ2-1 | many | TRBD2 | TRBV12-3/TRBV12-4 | CASSSGLAGTEQFF | TGTGCCAGCAGTTCAGGACTAGCGGGAACGGAGCAGTTCTTC
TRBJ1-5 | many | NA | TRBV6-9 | CASRSNRPAGNLGQPQHF | TGTGCCAGCAGATCCAATCGACCCGCAGGGAATCTGGGTCAGCCCCAGCATTTT
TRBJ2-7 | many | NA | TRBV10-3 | CAISETAYEQYF | TGTGCCATCAGTGAGACAGCCTACGAGCAGTACTTC
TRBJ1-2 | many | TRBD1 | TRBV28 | CASRHSGTGGGYTF | TGTGCCAGCCGACACTCCGGGACAGGGGGCGGCTACACCTTC
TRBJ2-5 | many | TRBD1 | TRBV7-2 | CASSPHGDSRETQYF | TGTGCCAGCAGCCCACACGGGGACAGCCGTGAGACCCAGTACTTC
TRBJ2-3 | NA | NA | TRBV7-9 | CASSTTLAVPEKDTQYF | TGTGCCAGCAGCACAACACTAGCAGTCCCGGAAAAAGATACGCAGTATTTT
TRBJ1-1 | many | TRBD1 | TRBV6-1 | CASSRGFHTEAFF | TGTGCCAGCAGCAGGGGGTTCCACACTGAAGCTTTCTTT
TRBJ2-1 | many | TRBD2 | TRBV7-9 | CASSLGTSGRGEQFF | TGTGCCAGCAGCTTAGGGACTAGCGGGAGAGGGGAGCAGTTCTTC
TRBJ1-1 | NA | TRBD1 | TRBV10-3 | CAVSEGARVYVTFF | TGTGCCGTCAGTGAGGGGGCCCGGGTCTATGTGACTTTCTTT
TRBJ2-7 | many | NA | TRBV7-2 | CASSPRSGQHYEQYF | TGTGCCAGCAGCCCTCGATCCGGGCAGCACTACGAGCAGTACTTC
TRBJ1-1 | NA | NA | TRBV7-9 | CASSHEVTMNTEAFF | TGTGCCAGCAGCCACGAGGTTACCATGAACACTGAAGCTTTCTTT
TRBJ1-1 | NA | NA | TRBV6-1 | CASSQTSMYEAFF | TGTGCCAGCTCCCAAACCTCGATGTATGAAGCTTTCTTT
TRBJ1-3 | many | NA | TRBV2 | CASSEGQLRSGNTIYF | TGTGCCAGCAGTGAGGGTCAGCTCCGCTCTGGAAACACCATATATTTT
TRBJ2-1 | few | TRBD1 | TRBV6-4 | CASSDKTGAYNEQFF | TGTGCCAGCAGTGACAAGACAGGGGCATACAATGAGCAGTTCTTC
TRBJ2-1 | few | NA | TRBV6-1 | CASSKLTELGGEQFF | TGTGCCAGCAGTAAATTAACAGAGTTGGGAGGTGAGCAGTTCTTC
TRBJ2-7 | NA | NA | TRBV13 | CASSVAPASEYEQYF | TGTGCCAGCAGCGTTGCGCCGGCGAGTGAATACGAGCAGTACTTC
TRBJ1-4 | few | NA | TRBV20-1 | CSARHIYRAHTEKLFF | TGCAGTGCTAGGCACATATACAGGGCTCATACTGAAAAACTGTTTTTT
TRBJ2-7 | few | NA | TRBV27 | CASSPPTGLGVEQYF | TGTGCCAGCAGTCCCCCCACAGGGTTGGGGGTGGAGCAGTACTTC
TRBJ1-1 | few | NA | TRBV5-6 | CASSLEQGQGNTEAFF | TGTGCCAGCAGCTTGGAACAGGGCCAGGGGAACACTGAAGCTTTCTTT
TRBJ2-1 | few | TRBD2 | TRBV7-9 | CASSYGLAEGNEQFF | TGTGCCAGCAGTTACGGACTAGCGGAAGGCAATGAGCAGTTCTTC
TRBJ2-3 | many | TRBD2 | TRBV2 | CASSTLAGLTDTQYF | TGTGCCAGCAGCACACTAGCGGGACTCACAGATACGCAGTATTTT
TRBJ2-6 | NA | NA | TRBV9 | CASSVMASGANVLTF | TGTGCCAGCAGCGTGATGGCCTCTGGGGCCAACGTCCTGACTTTC
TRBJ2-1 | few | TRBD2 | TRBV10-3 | CAIRDSGSPHNEQFF | TGTGCCATCAGGGATAGCGGGAGCCCTCACAATGAGCAGTTCTTC
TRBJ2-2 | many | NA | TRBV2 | CASSVQVVGQRMGELFF | TGTGCCAGCAGTGTCCAGGTTGTAGGACAAAGGATGGGGGAGCTGTTTTTT
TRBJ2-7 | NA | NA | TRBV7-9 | CASSPNKASMAEQYF | TGTGCCAGCAGCCCTAATAAAGCGTCCATGGCCGAGCAGTACTTC
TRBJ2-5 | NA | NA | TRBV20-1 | CSAQDGTQYF | TGCAGTGCCCAGGACGGGACCCAGTACTTC
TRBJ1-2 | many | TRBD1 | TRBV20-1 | CSAAHAGTGNYGYTF | TGCAGTGCCGCCCACGCCGGGACAGGGAACTATGGCTACACCTTC
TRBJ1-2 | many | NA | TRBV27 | CASRRGYTF | TGTGCCAGCAGAAGGGGCTACACCTTC
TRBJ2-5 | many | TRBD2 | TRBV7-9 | CASSLGSGAQETQYF | TGTGCCAGCAGCTTAGGTAGCGGGGCGCAAGAGACCCAGTACTTC
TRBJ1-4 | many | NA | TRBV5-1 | CASSLGGFSTNEKLFF | TGCGCCAGCAGCTTGGGAGGGTTCAGCACTAATGAAAAACTGTTTTTT